This T cell receptor beta chain emerged from a study of control samples from healthy donors and cancer patients. Sequenced by immunoSEQ multiplex PCR; TCRdb stores in-frame clones only, minus some. Among 90,000 to 150,000 clones listed, roughly 90% were seen once. Trimming removed 4 bases from V and 4 bases from J; junction bases left unmatched: 6. This CDR3 is 15 amino acids long. From germline, CDR1 is SGHTS and CDR2 YDEGEE. The TCR originated in a young woman in good health. The chain has TRBV5-8 and TRBJ1-3; TRBD1 matches at 9 bases. The source material was blood. The CDR3 DNA is TGTGCCAGCAGCCTTACAGGGGGCTTCGGAAACACCATATATTTT. Its translation is CASSLTGGFGNTIYF.